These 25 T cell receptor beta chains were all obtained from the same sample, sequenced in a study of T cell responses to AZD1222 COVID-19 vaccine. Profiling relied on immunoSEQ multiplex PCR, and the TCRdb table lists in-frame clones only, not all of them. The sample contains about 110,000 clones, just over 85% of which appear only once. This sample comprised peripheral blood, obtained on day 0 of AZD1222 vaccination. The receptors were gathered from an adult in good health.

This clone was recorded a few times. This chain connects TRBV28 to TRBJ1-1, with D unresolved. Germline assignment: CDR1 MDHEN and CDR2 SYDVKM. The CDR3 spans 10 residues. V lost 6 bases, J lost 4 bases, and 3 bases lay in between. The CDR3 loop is CASSTTEAFF. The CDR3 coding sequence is TGTGCCAGCAGCACCACTGAAGCTTTCTTT. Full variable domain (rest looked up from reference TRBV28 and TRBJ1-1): DVKVTQSSRYLVKRTGEKVFLECVQDMDHENMFWYRQDPGLGLRLIYFSYDVKMKEKGDIPEGYSVSREKKERFSLILESASTNQTSMYLCASSTTEAFFGQGTRLTVV.

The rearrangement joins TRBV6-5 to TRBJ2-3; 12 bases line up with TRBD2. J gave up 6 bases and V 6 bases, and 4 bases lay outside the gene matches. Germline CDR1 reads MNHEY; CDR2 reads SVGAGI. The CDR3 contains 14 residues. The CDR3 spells CASSGLAGTDTQYF. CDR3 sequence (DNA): TGTGCCAGCAGCGGACTAGCGGGGACTGATACGCAGTATTTT.

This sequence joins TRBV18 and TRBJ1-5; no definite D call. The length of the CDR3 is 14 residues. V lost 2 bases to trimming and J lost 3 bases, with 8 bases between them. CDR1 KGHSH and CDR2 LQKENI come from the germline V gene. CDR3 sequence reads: CASSPDAPNQPQHF. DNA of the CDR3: TGTGCCAGCTCACCAGACGCCCCCAATCAGCCCCAGCATTTT.

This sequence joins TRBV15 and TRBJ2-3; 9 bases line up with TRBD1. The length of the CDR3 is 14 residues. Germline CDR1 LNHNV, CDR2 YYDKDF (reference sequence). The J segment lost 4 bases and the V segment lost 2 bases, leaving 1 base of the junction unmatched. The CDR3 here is CATSRRTGADTQYF. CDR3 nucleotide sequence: TGTGCCACCAGCAGACGGACAGGGGCAGATACGCAGTATTTT.

The CDR3 loop is CASSLDQRDEQFF. The CDR3 bases are TGTGCCAGCAGTTTAGACCAAAGAGATGAGCAGTTCTTC. The chain is built from TRBV28 and TRBJ2-1; D call uncertain. CDR1 is MDHEN and CDR2 is SYDVKM in the germline V gene. The CDR3 totals 13 residues. V was clipped by 2 bases and J by 8 bases, with 10 bases between them.

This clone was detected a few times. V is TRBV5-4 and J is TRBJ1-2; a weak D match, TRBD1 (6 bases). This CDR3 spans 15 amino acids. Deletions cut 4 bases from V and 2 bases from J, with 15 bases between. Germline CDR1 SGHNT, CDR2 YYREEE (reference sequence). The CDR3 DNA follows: TGTGCCAGCAGCCCCGAGACAGGACTAAACTATGGCTACACCTTC. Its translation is CASSPETGLNYGYTF.

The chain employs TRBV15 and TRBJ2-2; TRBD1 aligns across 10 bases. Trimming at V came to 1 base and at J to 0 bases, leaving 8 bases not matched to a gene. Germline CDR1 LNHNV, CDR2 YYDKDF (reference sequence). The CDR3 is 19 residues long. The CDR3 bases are TGTGCCACCAGCAGAGGGTTACCCGGACAGGGGGCGAACACCGGGGAGCTGTTTTTT. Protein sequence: CATSRGLPGQGANTGELFF. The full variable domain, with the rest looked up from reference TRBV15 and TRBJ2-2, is DAMVIQNPRYQVTQFGKPVTLSCSQTLNHNVMYWYQQKSSQAPKLLFHYYDKDFNNEADTPDNFQSRRPNTSFCFLDIRSPGLGDTAMYLCATSRGLPGQGANTGELFFGEGSRLTVL.

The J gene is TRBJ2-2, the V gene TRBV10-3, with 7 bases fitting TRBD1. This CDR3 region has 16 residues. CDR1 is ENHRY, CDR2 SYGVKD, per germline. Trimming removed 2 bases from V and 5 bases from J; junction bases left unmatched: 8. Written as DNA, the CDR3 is TGTGCCATCAGTGAGCCGACAGGGCTGAGAACCGGGGAGCTGTTTTTT. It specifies CAISEPTGLRTGELFF.

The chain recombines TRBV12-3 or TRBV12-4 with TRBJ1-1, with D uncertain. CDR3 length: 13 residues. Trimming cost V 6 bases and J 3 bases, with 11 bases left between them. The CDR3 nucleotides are TGTGCCAGCAGCCGAGCAGCGGACACTGAAGCTTTCTTT. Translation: CASSRAADTEAFF.

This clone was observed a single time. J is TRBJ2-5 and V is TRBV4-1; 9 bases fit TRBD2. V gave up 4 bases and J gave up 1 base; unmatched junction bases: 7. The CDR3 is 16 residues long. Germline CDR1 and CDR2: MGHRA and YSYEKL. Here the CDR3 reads CASSPVAGDRQETQYF. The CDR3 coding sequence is TGCGCCAGCAGCCCCGTAGCGGGGGATCGCCAAGAGACCCAGTACTTC.

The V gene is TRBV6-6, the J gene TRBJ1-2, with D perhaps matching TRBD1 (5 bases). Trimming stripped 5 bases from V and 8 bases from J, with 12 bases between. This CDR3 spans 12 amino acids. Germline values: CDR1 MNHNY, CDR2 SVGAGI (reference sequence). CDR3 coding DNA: TGTGCCAGCAGTCAGGGTAGCTGGGGCTACACCTTC. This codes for CASSQGSWGYTF.

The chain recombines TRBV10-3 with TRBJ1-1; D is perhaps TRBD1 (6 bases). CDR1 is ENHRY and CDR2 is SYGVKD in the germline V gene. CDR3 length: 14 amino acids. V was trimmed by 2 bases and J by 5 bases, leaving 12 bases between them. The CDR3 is CAISEGGAGTEAFF. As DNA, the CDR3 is TGTGCCATCAGTGAGGGGGGGGCTGGAACTGAAGCTTTCTTT.

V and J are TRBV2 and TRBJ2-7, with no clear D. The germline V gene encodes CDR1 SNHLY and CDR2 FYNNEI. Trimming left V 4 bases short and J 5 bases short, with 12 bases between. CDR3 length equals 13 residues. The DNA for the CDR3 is TGTGCCAGCAGTGGGCAGATAGAGGACGAGCAGTACTTC. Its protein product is CASSGQIEDEQYF. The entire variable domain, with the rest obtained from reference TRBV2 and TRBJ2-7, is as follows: EPEVTQTPSHQVTQMGQEVILRCVPISNHLYFYWYRQILGQKVEFLVSFYNNEISEKSEIFDDQFSVERPDGSNFTLKIRSTKLEDSAMYFCASSGQIEDEQYFGPGTRLTVT.

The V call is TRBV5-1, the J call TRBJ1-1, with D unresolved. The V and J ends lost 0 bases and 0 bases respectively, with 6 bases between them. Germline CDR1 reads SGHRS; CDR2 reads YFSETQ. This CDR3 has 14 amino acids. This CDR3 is CASSLGTVNTEAFF. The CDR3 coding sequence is TGCGCCAGCAGCTTGGGGACGGTGAACACTGAAGCTTTCTTT.

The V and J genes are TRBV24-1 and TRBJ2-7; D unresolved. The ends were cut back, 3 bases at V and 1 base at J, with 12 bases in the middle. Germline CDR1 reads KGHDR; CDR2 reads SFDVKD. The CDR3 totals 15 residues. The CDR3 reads CATSDLQQRSYEQYF. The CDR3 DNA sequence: TGTGCCACCAGTGATCTCCAGCAAAGATCCTACGAGCAGTACTTC.

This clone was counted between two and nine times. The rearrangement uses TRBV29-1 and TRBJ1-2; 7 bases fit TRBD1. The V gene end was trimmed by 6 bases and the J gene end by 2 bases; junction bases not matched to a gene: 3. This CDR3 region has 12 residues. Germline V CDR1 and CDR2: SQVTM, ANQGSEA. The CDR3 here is CSVVTGNYGYTF. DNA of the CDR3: TGCAGCGTCGTGACAGGGAACTATGGCTACACCTTC. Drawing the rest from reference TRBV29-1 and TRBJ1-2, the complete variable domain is SAVISQKPSRDICQRGTSLTIQCQVDSQVTMMFWYRQQPGQSLTLIATANQGSEATYESGFVIDKFPISRPNLTFSTLTVSNMSPEDSSIYLCSVVTGNYGYTFGSGTRLTVV.

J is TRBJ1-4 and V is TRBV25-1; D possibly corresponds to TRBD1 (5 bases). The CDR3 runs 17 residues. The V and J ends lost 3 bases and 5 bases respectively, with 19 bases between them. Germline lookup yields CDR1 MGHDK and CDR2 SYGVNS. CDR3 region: CASSDPKLRDWNEKLFF. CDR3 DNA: TGTGCCAGCAGTGACCCAAAGTTGAGGGACTGGAATGAAAAACTGTTTTTT.

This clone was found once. The DNA of the CDR3 is TGTGCCGGGGTGGCTCCTGGAAACACCATATATTTT. It encodes CAGVAPGNTIYF. The chain couples TRBV30 to TRBJ1-3; D remains ambiguous. The CDR3 sequence is 12 residues long. Trimming shortened V by 8 bases and J by 2 bases, and 10 bases separated the two germline ends. CDR1 and CDR2 from the germline V gene are GTSNPN and SVGIG (reference sequence).

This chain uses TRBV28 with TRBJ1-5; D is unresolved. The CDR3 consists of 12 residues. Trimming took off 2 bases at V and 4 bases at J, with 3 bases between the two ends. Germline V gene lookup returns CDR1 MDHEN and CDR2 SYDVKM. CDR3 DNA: TGTGCCAGCAGTTTAGAGAATCAGCCCCAGCATTTT. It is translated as CASSLENQPQHF.

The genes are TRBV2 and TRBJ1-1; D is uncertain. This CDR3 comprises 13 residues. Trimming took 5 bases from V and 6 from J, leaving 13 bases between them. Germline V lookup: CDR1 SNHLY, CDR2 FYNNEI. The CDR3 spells CASSLLQEAEAFF. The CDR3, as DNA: TGTGCCAGCAGTCTACTCCAGGAGGCTGAAGCTTTCTTT.

The CDR3 region is CATRGDYTGELFF. The CDR3 region has the DNA TGTGCCACCAGGGGGGATTATACCGGGGAGCTGTTTTTT. The chain has TRBV24-1 and TRBJ2-2, with D tentatively TRBD1 or TRBD2 (5 bases each). Germline CDR1 KGHDR, CDR2 SFDVKD. The CDR3 is made up of 13 amino acids. Deletions cut 7 bases from V and 5 bases from J, with 10 bases between.

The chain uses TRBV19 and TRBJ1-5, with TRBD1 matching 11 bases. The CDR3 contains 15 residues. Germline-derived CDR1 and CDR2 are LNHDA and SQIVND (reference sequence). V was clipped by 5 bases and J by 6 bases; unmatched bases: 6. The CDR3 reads CASSPGQGAAQPQHF. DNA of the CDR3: TGTGCCAGTAGTCCCGGACAGGGGGCAGCTCAGCCCCAGCATTTT.

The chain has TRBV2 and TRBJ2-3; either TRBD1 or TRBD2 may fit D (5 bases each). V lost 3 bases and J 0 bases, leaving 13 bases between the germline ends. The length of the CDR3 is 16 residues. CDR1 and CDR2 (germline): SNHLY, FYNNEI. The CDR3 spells CASSEGDGRSTDTQYF. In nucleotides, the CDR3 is TGTGCCAGCAGTGAGGGGGACGGTCGAAGCACAGATACGCAGTATTTT.

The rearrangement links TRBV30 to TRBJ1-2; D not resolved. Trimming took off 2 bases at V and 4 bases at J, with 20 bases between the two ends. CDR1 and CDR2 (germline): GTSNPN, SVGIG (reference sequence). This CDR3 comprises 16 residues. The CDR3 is CAWSRSLRRDPYGYTF. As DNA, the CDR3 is TGTGCCTGGAGTCGATCTCTGCGGCGCGATCCCTATGGCTACACCTTC.

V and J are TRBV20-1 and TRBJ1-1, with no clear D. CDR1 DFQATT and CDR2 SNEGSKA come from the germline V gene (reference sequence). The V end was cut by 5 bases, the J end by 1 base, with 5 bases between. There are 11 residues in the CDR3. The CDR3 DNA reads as TGCAGTGCTCGTGAGAACACTGAAGCTTTCTTT. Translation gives CSARENTEAFF.